This T cell receptor beta chain was retrieved from a study of cytomegalovirus exposure and HLA in healthy donors. V was clipped by 6 bases and J by 0 bases; unmatched bases: 3. This CDR3 spans 14 amino acids. Per the germline V gene, CDR1 is SGHRS and CDR2 is YFSETQ. The PCR used 60 Vbeta and 13 Jbeta primers. Using immunoSEQ multiplex PCR, the repertoire was profiled, and TCRdb retains in-frame clones only, with some absent. This sample carries 140,000 or so clones, with 0.75% to 1% going to the ten biggest clones. The sequence came from a male donor in good health and CMV-seronegative. This rearrangement joins TRBV5-1 to TRBJ1-1, with 9 bases that match TRBD1. Sequences were obtained from PBMCs. This CDR3 reads CASTGQGMNTEAFF. CDR3 bases: TGCGCCAGCACGGGACAGGGCATGAACACTGAAGCTTTCTTT.